In this sample, the clone carrying this TCR beta chain turned up many times. Its antigen remains unknown. Combining a sample-barcoded 5' primer with a J-beta primer mix, a second PCR ran for about 7 to 11 cycles. TCRdb fed the 5' RACE reads into MiXCR, producing one record per CDR3 protein. This sample has fewer than 800,000 distinct CDR3 sequences, with 32% found just once. This entry comes from a study of blood T cells in healthy people across ages. Points from the study as a whole: Per million T cells, the diversity of TCR beta decreased roughly linearly as age advanced.

The draw of peripheral blood yielded approximately 11 milliliters from each donor. Researchers report isolating at least 6.5 million PBMCs per sample. CDR3 length: 17 residues. V gave up 8 bases and J gave up 0 bases, with 17 bases separating them. Germline V gene sequence: CDR1 SEHNR, CDR2 FQNEAQ (reference sequence). This receptor was obtained from a woman aged 80 or over in good health. The specimen was blood. The chain joins TRBV7-9 to TRBJ2-6, with D unclear. The CDR3 here is CASRNSVPDSGANVLTF. The CDR3 DNA reads as TGTGCCAGCCGAAATTCGGTTCCAGACTCTGGGGCCAACGTCCTGACTTTC.